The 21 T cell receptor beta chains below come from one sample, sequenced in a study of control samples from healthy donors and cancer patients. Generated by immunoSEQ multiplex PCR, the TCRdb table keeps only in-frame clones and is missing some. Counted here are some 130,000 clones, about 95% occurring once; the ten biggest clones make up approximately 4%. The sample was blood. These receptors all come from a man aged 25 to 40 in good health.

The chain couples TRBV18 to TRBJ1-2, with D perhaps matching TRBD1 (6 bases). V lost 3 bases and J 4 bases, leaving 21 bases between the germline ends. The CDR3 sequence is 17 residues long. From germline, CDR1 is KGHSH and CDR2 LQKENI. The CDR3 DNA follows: TGTGCCAGCTCACCTCCGCCGAGAGGGGGGACCGTCTATGGCTACACCTTC. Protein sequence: CASSPPPRGGTVYGYTF.

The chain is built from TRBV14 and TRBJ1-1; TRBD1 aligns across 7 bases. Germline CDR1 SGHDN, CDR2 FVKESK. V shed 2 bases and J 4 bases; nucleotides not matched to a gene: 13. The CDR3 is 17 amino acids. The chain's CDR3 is CASSQLLWRGRGTEAFF. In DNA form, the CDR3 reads TGTGCCAGCAGCCAATTATTATGGAGGGGGCGCGGCACTGAAGCTTTCTTT.

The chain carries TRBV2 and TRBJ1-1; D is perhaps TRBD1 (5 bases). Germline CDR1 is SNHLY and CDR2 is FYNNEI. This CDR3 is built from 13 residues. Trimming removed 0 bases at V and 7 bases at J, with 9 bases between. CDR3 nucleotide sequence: TGTGCCAGCAGTGAAGCTTCGGGGCTTGAAGCTTTCTTT. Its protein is CASSEASGLEAFF.

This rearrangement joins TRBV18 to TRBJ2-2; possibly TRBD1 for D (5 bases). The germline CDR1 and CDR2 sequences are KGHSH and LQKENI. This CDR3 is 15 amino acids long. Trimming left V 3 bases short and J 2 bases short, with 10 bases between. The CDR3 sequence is CASSPQGPNTGELFF. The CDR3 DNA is TGTGCCAGCTCACCTCAGGGTCCAAACACCGGGGAGCTGTTTTTT.

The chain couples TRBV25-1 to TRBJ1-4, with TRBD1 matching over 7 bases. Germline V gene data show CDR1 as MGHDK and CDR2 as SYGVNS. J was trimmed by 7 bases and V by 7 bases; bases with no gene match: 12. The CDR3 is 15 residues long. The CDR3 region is CASTLGQAHPEKLFF. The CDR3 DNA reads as TGTGCCAGCACGCTTGGACAGGCTCACCCTGAAAAACTGTTTTTT.

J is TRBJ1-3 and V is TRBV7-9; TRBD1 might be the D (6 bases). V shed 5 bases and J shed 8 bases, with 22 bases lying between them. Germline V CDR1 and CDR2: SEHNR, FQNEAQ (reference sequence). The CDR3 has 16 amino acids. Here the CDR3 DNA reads TGTGCCAGCAGCAAGGGGCAACAGGGCTCATTAGACACCATATATTTT. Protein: CASSKGQQGSLDTIYF.

This CDR3 reads CASSPPAGSGNTIYF. CDR3 bases: TGTGCCAGCAGTCCCCCCGCGGGGTCTGGAAACACCATATATTTT. The genes are TRBV28 and TRBJ1-3; D is ambiguous. The CDR3 consists of 15 residues. The V end was cut by 5 bases, the J end by 1 base, with 12 bases between. Looked up from germline, CDR1 is MDHEN and CDR2 is SYDVKM.

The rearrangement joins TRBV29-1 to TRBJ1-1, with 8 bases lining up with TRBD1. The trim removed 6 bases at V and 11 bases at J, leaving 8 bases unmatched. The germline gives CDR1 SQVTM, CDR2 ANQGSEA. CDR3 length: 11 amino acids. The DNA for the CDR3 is TGCAGCGTGGTAGGACAGGGAAGGGCTTTCTTT. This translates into CSVVGQGRAFF.

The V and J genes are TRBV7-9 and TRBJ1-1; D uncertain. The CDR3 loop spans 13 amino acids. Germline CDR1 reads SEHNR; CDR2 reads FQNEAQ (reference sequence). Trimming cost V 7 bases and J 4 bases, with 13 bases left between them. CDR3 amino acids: CASTAFMSTEAFF. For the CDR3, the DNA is TGTGCCAGCACCGCTTTTATGAGCACTGAAGCTTTCTTT. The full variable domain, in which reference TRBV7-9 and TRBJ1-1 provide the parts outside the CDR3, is DTGVSQNPRHKITKRGQNVTFRCDPISEHNRLYWYRQTLGQGPEFLTYFQNEAQLEKSRLLSDRFSAERPKGSFSTLEIQRTEQGDSAMYLCASTAFMSTEAFFGQGTRLTVV.

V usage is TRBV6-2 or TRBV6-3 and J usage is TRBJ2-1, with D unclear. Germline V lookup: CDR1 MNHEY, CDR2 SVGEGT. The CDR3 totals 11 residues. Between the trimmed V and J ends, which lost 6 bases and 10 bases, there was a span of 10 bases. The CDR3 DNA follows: TGTGCCAGCAGCCCCCCCGGGGAGCAGTTCTTC. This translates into CASSPPGEQFF.

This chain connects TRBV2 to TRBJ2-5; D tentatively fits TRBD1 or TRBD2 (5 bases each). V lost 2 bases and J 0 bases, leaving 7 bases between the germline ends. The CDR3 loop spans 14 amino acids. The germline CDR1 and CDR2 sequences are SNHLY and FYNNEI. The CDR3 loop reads CASSEWGNQETQYF. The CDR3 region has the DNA TGTGCCAGCAGTGAATGGGGGAACCAAGAGACCCAGTACTTC.

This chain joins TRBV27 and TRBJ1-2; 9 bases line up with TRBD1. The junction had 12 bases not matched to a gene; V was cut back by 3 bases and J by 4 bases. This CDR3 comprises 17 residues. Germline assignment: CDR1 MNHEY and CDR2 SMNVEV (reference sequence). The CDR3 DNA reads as TGTGCCAGCAGTTTGTCAACCACAGGGGGCGTCCTCTATGGCTACACCTTC. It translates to CASSLSTTGGVLYGYTF.

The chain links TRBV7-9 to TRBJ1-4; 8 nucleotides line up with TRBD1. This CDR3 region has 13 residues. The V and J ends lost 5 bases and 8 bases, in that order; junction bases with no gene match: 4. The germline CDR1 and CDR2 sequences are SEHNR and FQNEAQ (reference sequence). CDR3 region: CASSPWTGEKLFF. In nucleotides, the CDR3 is TGTGCCAGCAGCCCCTGGACAGGGGAAAAACTGTTTTTT.

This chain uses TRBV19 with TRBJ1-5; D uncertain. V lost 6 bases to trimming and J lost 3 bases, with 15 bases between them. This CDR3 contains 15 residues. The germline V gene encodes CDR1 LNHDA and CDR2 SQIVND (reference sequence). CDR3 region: CASSPRAGYNQPQHF. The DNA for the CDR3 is TGTGCCAGTAGCCCCCGGGCGGGTTACAATCAGCCCCAGCATTTT.

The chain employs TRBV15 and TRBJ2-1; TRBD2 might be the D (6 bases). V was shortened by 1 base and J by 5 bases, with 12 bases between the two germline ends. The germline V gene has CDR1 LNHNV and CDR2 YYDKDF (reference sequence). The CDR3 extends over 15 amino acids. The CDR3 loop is CATSRVEEGNNEQFF. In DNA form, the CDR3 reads TGTGCCACCAGCAGAGTGGAGGAGGGTAACAATGAGCAGTTCTTC.

DNA for the CDR3: TGTGCCAGCAGCACGGGACAGGGTCGAAACACCATATATTTT. Its translation is CASSTGQGRNTIYF. The chain employs TRBV5-6 and TRBJ1-3, with TRBD1 identical over 9 bases. After removal of 4 bases from V and 5 bases from J, the junction contained 4 bases not matched to a gene. The CDR3 has 14 residues. Germline V gives CDR1 SGHDT, CDR2 YYEEEE. The complete variable domain, with remaining parts taken from reference TRBV5-6 and TRBJ1-3, reads DAGVTQSPTHLIKTRGQQVTLRCSPKSGHDTVSWYQQALGQGPQFIFQYYEEEERQRGNFPDRFSGHQFPNYSSELNVNALLLGDSALYLCASSTGQGRNTIYFGEGSWLTVV.

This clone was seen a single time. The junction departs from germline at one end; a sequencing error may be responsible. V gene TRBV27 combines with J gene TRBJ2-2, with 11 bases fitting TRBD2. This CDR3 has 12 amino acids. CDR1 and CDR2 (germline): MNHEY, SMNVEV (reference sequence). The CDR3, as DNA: TGCACTAGCGGGGGGAACACCGGGGAGCTGTTTTTT. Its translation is CTSGGNTGELFF.

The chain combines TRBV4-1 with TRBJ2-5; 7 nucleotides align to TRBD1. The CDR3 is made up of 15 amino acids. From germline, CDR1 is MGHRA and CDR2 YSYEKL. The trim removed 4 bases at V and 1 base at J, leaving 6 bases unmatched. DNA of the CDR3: TGCGCCAGCAGCCGTCCCGACAGGGTCCAAGAGACCCAGTACTTC. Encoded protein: CASSRPDRVQETQYF.

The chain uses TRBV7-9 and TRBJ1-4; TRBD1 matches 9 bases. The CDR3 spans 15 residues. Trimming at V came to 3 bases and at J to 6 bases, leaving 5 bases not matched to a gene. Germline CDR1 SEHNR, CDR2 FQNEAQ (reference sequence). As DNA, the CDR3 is TGTGCCAGCAGCTTTGGGGACAGGGCACATGAAAAACTGTTTTTT. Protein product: CASSFGDRAHEKLFF. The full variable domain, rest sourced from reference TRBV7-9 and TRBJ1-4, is DTGVSQNPRHKITKRGQNVTFRCDPISEHNRLYWYRQTLGQGPEFLTYFQNEAQLEKSRLLSDRFSAERPKGSFSTLEIQRTEQGDSAMYLCASSFGDRAHEKLFFGSGTQLSVL.

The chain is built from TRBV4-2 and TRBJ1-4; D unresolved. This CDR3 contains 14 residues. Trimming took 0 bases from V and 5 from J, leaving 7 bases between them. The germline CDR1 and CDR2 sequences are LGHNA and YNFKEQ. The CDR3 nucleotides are TGTGCCAGCAGCCAAGATGGGAGGAATGAAAAACTGTTTTTT. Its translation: CASSQDGRNEKLFF.

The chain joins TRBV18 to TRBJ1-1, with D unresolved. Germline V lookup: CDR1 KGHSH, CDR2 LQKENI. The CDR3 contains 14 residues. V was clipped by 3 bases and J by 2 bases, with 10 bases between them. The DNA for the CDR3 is TGTGCCAGCTCACCCATGACTCGAAACACTGAAGCTTTCTTT. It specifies CASSPMTRNTEAFF.